The entry below describes one T cell receptor beta chain. No antigen is known for it. V lost 4 bases to trimming and J lost 8 bases, with 15 bases between them. The CDR3 runs to 13 residues. CDR1 and CDR2 (germline): SGDLS, YYNGEE. The entry originates in a study of vaccination effects on CD4 cells after COVID-19. Antigen-specific CD4+ T cells were first expanded with viral peptide pools by the ViraFEST assay and only then sequenced. Isolation of CD4+ T cells took place after 10 days of culture. Vaccinated participants had no history of SARS-CoV-2 infection and tested negative for nucleocapsid antibodies. The data were produced by immunoSEQ multiplex PCR, yet TCRdb's version contains in-frame clones alone and is incomplete. This sample has about 52,000 clones, with 60% to 80% found just once.

The chain joins TRBV9 to TRBJ1-2; tentatively, D is TRBD1 (5 bases). The receptor's source is a human donor who received a COVID-19 vaccine. The sample here was CD4+ T cells from PBMCs cultured with HCoV-OC43 spike peptides, taken before COVID-19 vaccination. Subset defined: HCoV-OC43 spike overlapping peptide pool stimulation. As DNA, the CDR3 is TGTGCCAGCAGCCGAGACGGGGGGACGGGCTACACCTTC. It yields the protein CASSRDGGTGYTF.